This T cell receptor (beta chain) was observed in a study of blood T cell repertoires in COVID-19. Across the study: PBMCs, B-cell-depleted T cells, or T cells were the source of the cDNA or gDNA that made up the material.

The V gene's germline CDR1 is LNHDA and CDR2 SQIVND (reference sequence). Trimming left V 7 bases short and J 8 bases short, with 21 bases between. This CDR3 is 16 amino acids long. Source study methods: Reference gene primer amplification gave nucleated cell count estimates. Clones were read by immunoSEQ multiplex PCR, and TCRdb kept only the in-frame ones, dropping some. Clone size and the V and J calls come from that table; the DNA yielded D and trimming. The sample carries 130,000 or so clones, around three quarters recorded once. This TCR was recovered from a human donor in a cohort sampled during active COVID-19. What was sequenced was peripheral blood. V usage is TRBV19 and J usage is TRBJ2-6, with D tentatively TRBD1 (6 bases). CDR3 amino acids: CASKGPSTGYTNVLTF. CDR3 nucleotide sequence: TGTGCCAGTAAGGGTCCAAGCACAGGGTACACCAACGTCCTGACTTTC. The variable domain in full, with the rest retrieved from reference TRBV19 and TRBJ2-6, is DGGITQSPKYLFRKEGQNVTLSCEQNLNHDAMYWYRQDPGQGLRLIYYSQIVNDFQKGDIAEGYSVSREKKESFPLTVTSAQKNPTAFYLCASKGPSTGYTNVLTFGAGSRLTVL.